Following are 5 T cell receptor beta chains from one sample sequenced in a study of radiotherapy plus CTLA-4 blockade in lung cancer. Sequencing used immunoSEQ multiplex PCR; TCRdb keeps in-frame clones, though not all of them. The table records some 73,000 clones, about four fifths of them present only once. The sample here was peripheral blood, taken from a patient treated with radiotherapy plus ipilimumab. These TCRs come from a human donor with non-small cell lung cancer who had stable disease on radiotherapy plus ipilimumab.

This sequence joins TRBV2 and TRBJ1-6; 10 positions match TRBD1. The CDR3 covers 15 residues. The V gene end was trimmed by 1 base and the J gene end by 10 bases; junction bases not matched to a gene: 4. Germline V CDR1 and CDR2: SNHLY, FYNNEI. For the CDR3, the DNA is TGTGCCAGCAGTGAAGAGGGACAGGGGCAATCACCCCTCCACTTT. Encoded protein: CASSEEGQGQSPLHF.

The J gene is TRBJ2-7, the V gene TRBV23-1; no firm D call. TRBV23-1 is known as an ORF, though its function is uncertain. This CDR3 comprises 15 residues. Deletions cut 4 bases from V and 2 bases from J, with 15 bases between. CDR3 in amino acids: CASSPPRTAPYEQYF. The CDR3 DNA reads TGCGCCAGCAGTCCACCAAGGACGGCCCCCTACGAGCAGTACTTC.

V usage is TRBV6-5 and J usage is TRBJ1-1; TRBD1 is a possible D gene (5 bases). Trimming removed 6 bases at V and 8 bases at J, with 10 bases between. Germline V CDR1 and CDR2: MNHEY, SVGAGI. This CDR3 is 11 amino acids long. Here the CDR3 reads CASRGTVEAFF. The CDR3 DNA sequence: TGTGCCAGCAGAGGGACCGTCGAAGCTTTCTTT.

This CDR3 reads CASSDGSIGANVLTF. Here the CDR3 DNA reads TGTGCCAGCAGTGATGGCAGCATTGGGGCCAACGTCCTGACTTTC. The chain combines TRBV6-1 with TRBJ2-6; no firm D call. This CDR3 region has 15 residues. Germline CDR1 MNHNS, CDR2 SASEGT. V was trimmed by 3 bases and J by 3 bases, leaving 9 bases between them.

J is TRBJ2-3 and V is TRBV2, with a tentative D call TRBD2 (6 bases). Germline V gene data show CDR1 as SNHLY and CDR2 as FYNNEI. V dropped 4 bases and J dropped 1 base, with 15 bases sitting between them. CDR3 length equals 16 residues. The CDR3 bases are TGTGCCAGCAGTGTTCTGTGGGAGGTGGGCACAGATACGCAGTATTTT. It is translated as CASSVLWEVGTDTQYF.